This TCR beta chain is from a study of OX40 agonist ivuxolimab in advanced cancers. Study as a whole: Patients with hepatocellular carcinoma, melanoma, renal cell or head and neck cancer made up the dose-escalation patients.

The CDR3 covers 15 residues. V dropped 5 bases and J dropped 2; count of bases not matched to a gene: 2. Germline V lookup: CDR1 SGHTA, CDR2 FQGNSA. TCRdb's copy holds only in-frame clones and misses some; the assay was immunoSEQ multiplex PCR. The table has 90,000 to 130,000 clones, around nine tenths seen once; the top ten hold around 0.26%. The chain recombines TRBV7-2 with TRBJ2-6; 8 nucleotides line up with TRBD1. This receptor was obtained from an adult with an advanced solid tumor such as melanoma, head and neck, liver or kidney cancer. The sequenced sample was CD4+ or CD8+ T cells sorted from blood, obtained in a trial of the OX40 agonist ivuxolimab. The CDR3 DNA sequence: TGTGCCAGCAGCCTGGACAGGGCTGGGGCCAACGTCCTGACTTTC. Residues: CASSLDRAGANVLTF. The variable domain in full, completed from reference TRBV7-2 and TRBJ2-6, reads GAGVSQSPSNKVTEKGKDVELRCDPISGHTALYWYRQSLGQGLEFLIYFQGNSAPDKSGLPSDRFSAERTGGSVSTLTIQRTQQEDSAVYLCASSLDRAGANVLTFGAGSRLTVL.